This T cell receptor beta chain was identified in a study of vaccination and CD4 T cells after COVID-19. Study findings and constraints: Spike mono-reactivity was found in 304 of 307 vaccine-specific clones from convalescent patients. Reactive clonotype counts went from median about 20 after infection to 35 to 45 after vaccination, nonsignificantly.

This sample's treatment: roughly ten-day PBMC culture with coronavirus spike peptide pools or control peptides (ViraFEST assay). Scientists ran DNA taken from cultured CD4+ T cells through the Oncomine TCR Beta short-read assay for sequencing. Genomic DNA was extracted from cultured CD4+ T cells. TCRdb processed the PCR reads anew with MiXCR; each CDR3 protein has one entry. The profile covers about 19,000 distinct CDR3 sequences, with 40% to 60% appearing a single time and roughly 10% taken by the ten largest. The CDR3 consists of 13 residues. The V gene lost 0 bases and the J gene lost 6 bases, with 9 bases spanning the gap. Germline CDR1 and CDR2: LNHNV and YYDKDF (reference sequence). In its sample, this clonotype was seen a few times. Antigen: not known.

The receptor's source is a human donor who had recovered from COVID-19. Here the sequenced sample was CD4+ T cells from blood, cultured in vitro, taken before SARS-CoV-2 vaccination. The V call is TRBV15, the J call TRBJ2-7; D call uncertain. The CDR3 sequence is CATSRDIVREQYF. In DNA, the CDR3 is TGTGCCACCAGCAGAGACATTGTACGCGAGCAGTACTTC.